One and the same sample provided the 2 T cell receptor beta chains below, sequenced in a study of blood T cell repertoires in COVID-19 (dated by TCRdb to about 2020). Libraries were prepared through the immunoSEQ multiplex PCR assay. TCRdb provides this immuneACCESS table in a form limited to in-frame rearrangements. Some clones are lacking; in checked studies, under half of them reflect an unresolved V gene, and why the rest are absent is not known. Recorded for this sample are 15,000 to 20,000 clones; approximately 91% of them occurred a single time. The ten largest clones take up about 15% of the sample. Material: peripheral blood. The receptors derive from a human donor in a cohort sampled during active COVID-19.

The chain is built from TRBV6-5 and TRBJ1-2, with D perhaps TRBD1 (5 bases). Germline V gives CDR1 MNHEY, CDR2 SVGAGI. The CDR3 runs 14 residues. V lost 0 bases and J lost 6, with 11 bases in between. The CDR3 coding sequence is TGTGCCAGCAGTTACTCGCAGGGAGGTAATGGCTACACCTTC. Encoded protein: CASSYSQGGNGYTF.

The rearrangement links TRBV7-2 to TRBJ2-1; perhaps TRBD2 as D (6 bases). This CDR3 region has 16 residues. The germline V gene encodes CDR1 SGHTA and CDR2 FQGNSA. V lost 3 bases to trimming and J lost 3 bases, with 15 bases between them. CDR3 amino acids: CASSFRGSGYYNEQFF. As DNA, the CDR3 is TGTGCCAGCAGCTTCCGGGGTAGCGGTTACTACAATGAGCAGTTCTTC.